Listed below are T cell receptor beta chains from one sample, sequenced in a study of glioma-infiltrating T cells after dendritic cell vaccination. Clones were read by immunoSEQ multiplex PCR, and TCRdb kept only the in-frame ones, dropping some. The data contain approximately 50,000 clones, approximately 81% of them singletons. Sequenced here: blood, sampled after dendritic cell vaccination. The receptors shown here come from a human donor with glioblastoma. Both conserved end residues are part of each CDR3. D genes are given only for firm matches. The size entry is marked missing in some rows and otherwise reads once, few, many or a size class.

clone size,J gene,V gene,CDR3 length,D gene,CDR3 DNA,CDR3 protein
NA,TRBJ1-2,TRBV11-3,15,NA,TGTGCCAGCAGCTTAGAGTCAGGCATTAACTATGGCTACACCTTC,CASSLESGINYGYTF
NA,TRBJ2-5,TRBV29-1,16,TRBD1,TGCAGCGTTGCGAATAAAACAGGGGCCCACCAAGAGACCCAGTACTTC,CSVANKTGAHQETQYF
NA,TRBJ2-3,TRBV11-2,15,TRBD2,TGTGCCAGCAGCAATCGGGAGGCAAGCACAGATACGCAGTATTTT,CASSNREASTDTQYF
NA,TRBJ2-5,TRBV5-1,14,TRBD1,TGCGCCAGCAGCTTGGGACAGGGCAGAGAGACCCAGTACTTC,CASSLGQGRETQYF
NA,TRBJ2-7,TRBV27,15,NA,TGTGCCAGCAGTCCAGACACCATACCAACCTACGAGCAGTACTTC,CASSPDTIPTYEQYF
NA,TRBJ2-4,TRBV11-3,14,TRBD1,TGTGCCAGCAGCTACAGGGGAGCCAAAAACATTCAGTACTTC,CASSYRGAKNIQYF
NA,TRBJ1-1,TRBV29-1,13,TRBD1,TGCAGCGTCCTTGGGACAGGGGCCTATGAAGCTTTCTTT,CSVLGTGAYEAFF
NA,TRBJ2-3,TRBV5-1,15,NA,TGCGCCAGCAGCGGCCAGGGCCTCTTCACAGATACGCAGTATTTT,CASSGQGLFTDTQYF
NA,TRBJ1-5,TRBV30,14,TRBD1,TGTGCCTGGAGCCCCGAGGGGGCCCGTCAGCCCCAGCATTTT,CAWSPEGARQPQHF
NA,TRBJ1-5,TRBV30,13,TRBD1,TGTGCCTGGAGCCCGACAGGGAATCAGCCCCAGCATTTT,CAWSPTGNQPQHF
NA,TRBJ2-3,TRBV6-5,13,NA,TGTGCCAGCAGATGGGACTCACTGGCCACGCAGTATTTT,CASRWDSLATQYF
few,TRBJ2-2,TRBV7-7,16,NA,TGTGCTAGCAGCCCCTTGGTGACTAGTGGTACCGGGGAGCTGTTTTTT,CASSPLVTSGTGELFF
once,TRBJ1-1,TRBV6-1,14,TRBD1,TGTGCCAGCAGTGAGGACAGGGGGGACACTGAAGCTTTCTTT,CASSEDRGDTEAFF
NA,TRBJ2-3,TRBV5-1,15,NA,TGCGCCAGCAGCCCCGGGATGTGGGGAGGAGATACGCAGTATTTT,CASSPGMWGGDTQYF
NA,TRBJ2-5,TRBV4-3,16,TRBD2,TGCGCCAGCAGCCAAGAAAGGACTAGTGCAGGCGGGACCCAGTACTTC,CASSQERTSAGGTQYF
NA,TRBJ2-2,TRBV2,13,NA,TGTGCCAGCAGTGAGGAGCACACCGGGGAGCTGTTTTTT,CASSEEHTGELFF
NA,TRBJ1-1,TRBV5-4,13,TRBD1,TGTGCCAGCAGCCAAGGGGGCTCGACTGAAGCTTTCTTT,CASSQGGSTEAFF
once,TRBJ1-2,TRBV28,12,TRBD1,TGTGCCAGCCAGGGGGCGGTCTATGGCTACACCTTC,CASQGAVYGYTF
NA,TRBJ2-1,TRBV10-3,12,TRBD2,TGTGCCATCAATGGAGGGAGGGATGAGCAGTTCTTC,CAINGGRDEQFF
NA,TRBJ2-7,TRBV5-1,17,TRBD2,TGCGCCAGCAGCTTGGACTCCGCGGGGGGACACTTATACGAGCAGTACTTC,CASSLDSAGGHLYEQYF
NA,TRBJ1-2,TRBV19,14,NA,TGTGCCAGTAGTATTAATAAGGAGAACTATGGCTACACCTTC,CASSINKENYGYTF
NA,TRBJ1-2,TRBV7-9,15,NA,TGTGCCAGCAGCTTAGTCGGCAGGGATAGAGATGGCTACACCTTC,CASSLVGRDRDGYTF
NA,TRBJ1-2,TRBV6-1,14,TRBD1,TGTGCCAATCGACCGGACAGGGGGAACTATGGCTACACCTTC,CANRPDRGNYGYTF
NA,TRBJ1-1,TRBV5-1,16,TRBD1,TGCGCCAGCAGACTCTGGGGAGGACAGGCTAACACTGAAGCTTTCTTT,CASRLWGGQANTEAFF
NA,TRBJ2-1,TRBV12-5,14,NA,TGTGCTAGTGGTCCCGGGAGCTCCTACAATGAGCAGTTCTTC,CASGPGSSYNEQFF
NA,TRBJ2-7,TRBV10-3,16,NA,TGTGCCATCAGTGCGGGCCAGGGGCAAAACCGCTACGAGCAGTACTTC,CAISAGQGQNRYEQYF
NA,TRBJ2-2,TRBV7-2,15,NA,TGTGCCAGCAGCTTATACGCTAGCCCGGCCGGGGAGCTGTTTTTT,CASSLYASPAGELFF
NA,TRBJ1-2,TRBV30,10,NA,TGTGCAATTGAGTTCTATGGCTACACCTTC,CAIEFYGYTF
NA,TRBJ1-1,TRBV5-5,15,NA,TGTGCCAGCAGCTTTAATGGGGGGATGAACACTGAAGCTTTCTTT,CASSFNGGMNTEAFF
few,TRBJ2-1,TRBV7-3,14,TRBD2,TGTGCCAGCGGGGCCGGGGGGGGTTACAATGAGCAGTTCTTC,CASGAGGGYNEQFF
NA,TRBJ2-1,TRBV10-3,12,NA,TGTGCCATCAGTTCCCCAGGGGATGAGCAGTTCTTC,CAISSPGDEQFF
NA,TRBJ2-1,TRBV5-4,15,TRBD2,TGTGCCAGCAGCTTTAGCGGGGGAGCGAGGAATGAGCAGTTCTTC,CASSFSGGARNEQFF
NA,TRBJ1-1,TRBV11-3,13,TRBD1,TGTGCCAGCAGCTCCGACAGGGCTTCTGAAGCTTTCTTT,CASSSDRASEAFF
NA,TRBJ1-4,TRBV4-1,15,NA,TGCGCCAGCAGCGAATCACAGGGCCTTAATGAAAAACTGTTTTTT,CASSESQGLNEKLFF
NA,TRBJ1-3,TRBV29-1,13,NA,TGCAGCGTCGGACAGAGCTCTGGAAACACCATATATTTT,CSVGQSSGNTIYF
NA,TRBJ1-2,TRBV16,16,TRBD1,TGTGCCAGCAGCCCGACTAAAGACAGGGGCTACTATGGCTACACCTTC,CASSPTKDRGYYGYTF
NA,TRBJ1-6,TRBV13,16,TRBD1,TGTGCCAGCAGCTTAGGCAGACAGGGGGCCTATTCACCCCTCCACTTT,CASSLGRQGAYSPLHF
NA,TRBJ1-6,TRBV19,16,TRBD1,TGTGCCAGTAGTATAGCTCCGGGACAGGATAATTCACCCCTCCACTTT,CASSIAPGQDNSPLHF
NA,TRBJ1-1,TRBV30,13,NA,TGTGCCTGGAGTCCGGGAATGAACACTGAAGCTTTCTTT,CAWSPGMNTEAFF
NA,TRBJ2-7,TRBV7-2,15,TRBD2,TGTGCCAGCAGCTCACAGACTAGCGGGGGTTACGAGCAGTACTTC,CASSSQTSGGYEQYF
NA,TRBJ1-5,TRBV7-2,13,TRBD1,TGTGCCAGCAGCAGAACAGGGGATCAGCCCCAGCATTTT,CASSRTGDQPQHF